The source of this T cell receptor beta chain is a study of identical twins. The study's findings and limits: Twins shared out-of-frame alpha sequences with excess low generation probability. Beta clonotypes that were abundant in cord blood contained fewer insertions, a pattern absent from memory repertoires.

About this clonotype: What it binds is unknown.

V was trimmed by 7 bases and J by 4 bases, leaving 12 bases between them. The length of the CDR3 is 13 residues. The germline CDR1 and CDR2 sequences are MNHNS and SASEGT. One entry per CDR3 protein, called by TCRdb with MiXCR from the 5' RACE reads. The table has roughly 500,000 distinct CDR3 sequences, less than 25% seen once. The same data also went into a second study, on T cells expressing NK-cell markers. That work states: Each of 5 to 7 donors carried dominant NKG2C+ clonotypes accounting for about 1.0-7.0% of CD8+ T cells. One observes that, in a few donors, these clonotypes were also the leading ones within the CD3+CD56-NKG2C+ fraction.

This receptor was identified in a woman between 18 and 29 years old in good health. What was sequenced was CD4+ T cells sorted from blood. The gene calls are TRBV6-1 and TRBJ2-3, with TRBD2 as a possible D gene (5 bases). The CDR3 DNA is TGTGCCAGCACTGTCGAGGGAGCAGATACGCAGTATTTT. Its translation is CASTVEGADTQYF.